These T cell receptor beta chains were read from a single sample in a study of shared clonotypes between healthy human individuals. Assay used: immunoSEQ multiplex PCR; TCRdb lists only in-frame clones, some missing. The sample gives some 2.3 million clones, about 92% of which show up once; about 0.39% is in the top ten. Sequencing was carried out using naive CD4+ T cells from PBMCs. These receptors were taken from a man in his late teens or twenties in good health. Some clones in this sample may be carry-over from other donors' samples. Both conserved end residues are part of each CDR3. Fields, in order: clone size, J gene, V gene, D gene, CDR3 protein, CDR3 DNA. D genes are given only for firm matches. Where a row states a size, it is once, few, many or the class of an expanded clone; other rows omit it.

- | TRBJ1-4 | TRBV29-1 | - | CSVGRGQGEKLFF | TGCAGCGTTGGCCGGGGGCAAGGCGAAAAACTGTTTTTT
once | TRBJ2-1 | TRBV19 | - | CASSIGLIYNEQFF | TGTGCCAGTAGTATAGGTCTAATCTACAATGAGCAGTTCTTC
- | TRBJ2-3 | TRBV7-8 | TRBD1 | CASSLRTGGDTQYF | TGTGCCAGCAGCTTGCGGACAGGGGGAGATACGCAGTATTTT
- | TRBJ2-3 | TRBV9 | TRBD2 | CASSGGGPGTDTQYF | TGTGCCAGCAGTGGGGGAGGGCCGGGCACAGATACGCAGTATTTT
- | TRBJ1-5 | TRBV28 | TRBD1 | CASSSGGQGNQPQHF | TGTGCCAGCAGCTCCGGTGGACAGGGCAATCAGCCCCAGCATTTT
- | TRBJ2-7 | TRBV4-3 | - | CASSQVYGVSSYEQYF | TGCGCCAGCAGCCAAGTTTACGGGGTCAGCTCCTACGAGCAGTACTTC
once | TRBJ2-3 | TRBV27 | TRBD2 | CASSPGGRGVDTQYF | TGTGCCAGCAGTCCTGGCGGGAGGGGGGTAGATACGCAGTATTTT
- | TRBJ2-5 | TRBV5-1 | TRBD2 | CASTTGTSGFAMETQYF | TGCGCCAGCACCACCGGGACTAGCGGATTCGCTATGGAGACCCAGTACTTC
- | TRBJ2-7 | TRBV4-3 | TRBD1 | CASSQAGTGNYEQYF | TGCGCCAGCAGCCAAGCGGGGACAGGGAACTACGAGCAGTACTTC
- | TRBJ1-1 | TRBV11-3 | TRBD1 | CASSPGQGTEAFF | TGTGCCAGCAGCCCCGGACAGGGCACTGAAGCTTTCTTT
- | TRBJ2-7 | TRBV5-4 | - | CASSLGTVREQYF | TGTGCCAGCAGCCTCGGGACTGTGAGGGAGCAGTACTTC
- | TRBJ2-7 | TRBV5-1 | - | CASSLESGRAEQYF | TGCGCCAGCAGCTTGGAATCCGGGAGAGCCGAGCAGTACTTC
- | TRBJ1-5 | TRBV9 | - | CASSVGDGRNQPQHF | TGTGCCAGCAGCGTGGGGGACGGCCGCAATCAGCCCCAGCATTTT
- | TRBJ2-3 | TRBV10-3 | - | CAIMAPSADTQYF | TGTGCCATCATGGCCCCCTCTGCAGATACGCAGTATTTT
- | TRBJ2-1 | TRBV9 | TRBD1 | CASSHRGREQFF | TGTGCCAGCAGCCACAGGGGGCGGGAGCAGTTCTTC
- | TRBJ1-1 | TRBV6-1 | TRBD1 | CASSEWTGRRAEAFF | TGTGCCAGCAGTGAATGGACAGGAAGAAGGGCTGAAGCTTTCTTT
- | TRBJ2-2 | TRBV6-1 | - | CASSDIGALGTGELFF | TGTGCCAGCAGTGATATAGGGGCGTTAGGCACCGGGGAGCTGTTTTTT